Shown below are 20 T cell receptor beta chains from a single sample sequenced in a study of neoadjuvant anti-PD-1 for oral cavity cancer. Sequenced by immunoSEQ multiplex PCR; TCRdb stores in-frame clones only, minus some. The sample has over 10,000 clones; about 60% are singletons. Sequencing used PBMCs, obtained before nivolumab (anti-PD-1) treatment. Receptors originate from a person between 40 and 85 years old with oral cavity squamous cell carcinoma.

The CDR3 here is CAYGLRDVQNEQFF. As DNA, the CDR3 is TGTGCCTATGGGTTGAGGGATGTGCAGAATGAGCAGTTCTTC. The rearrangement links TRBV19 to TRBJ2-1; perhaps TRBD2 as D (5 bases). Germline-derived CDR1 and CDR2 are LNHDA and SQIVND (reference sequence). The CDR3 extends over 14 amino acids. Trimming removed 11 bases from V and 7 bases from J, with 21 bases in between.

The chain uses TRBV19 and TRBJ1-1; 7 nucleotides align to TRBD1. CDR3 size: 15 residues. With V trimmed by 5 bases and J by 1 base, 7 bases remained unmatched. Germline V gives CDR1 LNHDA, CDR2 SQIVND (reference sequence). The CDR3 is CASSPETGWNTEAFF. In nucleotides, the CDR3 is TGTGCCAGTAGTCCCGAGACAGGGTGGAACACTGAAGCTTTCTTT.

J is TRBJ2-7 and V is TRBV5-3; 11 nucleotides line up with TRBD1. TRBV5-3 is treated as an ORF (open reading frame) with a function not yet certain. CDR3 length: 14 amino acids. J lost 3 bases, V lost 4 bases, and 3 bases had no gene match. Written as DNA, the CDR3 is TGTGCCAGAAGCCCCGGGACAGGGGGCTACGAGCAGTACTTC. Its protein product is CARSPGTGGYEQYF.

V usage is TRBV6-1 and J usage is TRBJ2-1; 13 bases match TRBD2. The CDR3 covers 15 residues. Germline CDR1 and CDR2: MNHNS and SASEGT. Trimming removed 5 bases from V and 6 bases from J; junction bases left unmatched: 4. CDR3 sequence (DNA): TGTGCCAGCAGTAGGGGACTAGCGGGGTCCAATGAGCAGTTCTTC. It is translated as CASSRGLAGSNEQFF.

This clone was found once. The J gene is TRBJ2-6, the V gene TRBV14; no reliable D call. This CDR3 has 13 residues. The V end lost 8 bases, the J end lost 0 bases, and 5 bases lay between the germline ends. CDR1 SGHDN and CDR2 FVKESK come from the germline V gene. CDR3 amino acids: CASALSGANVLTF. The CDR3 coding sequence is TGTGCCAGCGCCCTCTCTGGGGCCAACGTCCTGACTTTC.

About this clone itself: The junction departs from the called germline gene at one end, perhaps through a read error. V usage is TRBV28 and J usage is TRBJ2-7; 13 nucleotides align to TRBD2. From germline, CDR1 is MDHEN and CDR2 SYDVKM. The CDR3 consists of 12 residues. The CDR3 coding sequence is TGTGCCAGCAGCCCCCGGACTAGCGGGAGCCGGTTC. Translation gives CASSPRTSGSRF.

The chain links TRBV2 to TRBJ1-1, with D uncertain. Trimming left V 8 bases short and J 8 bases short, with 9 bases between. Germline V lookup: CDR1 SNHLY, CDR2 FYNNEI. This CDR3 has 10 amino acids. The CDR3 spells CASGRVEAFF. CDR3 coding DNA: TGTGCCAGCGGGAGGGTGGAAGCTTTCTTT.

The V call is TRBV6-1, the J call TRBJ1-1; no firm D call. There are 15 residues in the CDR3. In germline, CDR1 is MNHNS, CDR2 SASEGT. The V end was cut by 7 bases, the J end by 1 base, with 16 bases between. CDR3 in DNA: TGTGCCAGCAAGGAAACTTTCCAGCAGAACACTGAAGCTTTCTTT. Protein product: CASKETFQQNTEAFF.

The genes are TRBV6-5 and TRBJ2-3, with D maybe TRBD2 (7 bases). Looked up from germline, CDR1 is MNHEY and CDR2 is SVGAGI. CDR3 length equals 16 residues. V gave up 0 bases and J gave up 4 bases, with 14 bases separating them. The CDR3 sequence is CASSYSLGAGADTQYF. The CDR3 nucleotides read TGTGCCAGCAGTTACTCTTTGGGGGCGGGAGCAGATACGCAGTATTTT.

This sequence joins TRBV30 and TRBJ1-1; D call uncertain. In germline, CDR1 is GTSNPN, CDR2 SVGIG (reference sequence). This CDR3 region has 13 residues. V lost 0 bases to trimming and J lost 1 base, with 6 bases between them. This chain's CDR3 is CAWSVWGNTEAFF. Written as DNA, the CDR3 is TGTGCCTGGAGTGTATGGGGGAACACTGAAGCTTTCTTT.

The chain employs TRBV5-5 and TRBJ2-2; tentatively, D is TRBD1 (5 bases). The CDR3 has 14 residues. Per the germline V gene, CDR1 is SGHKS and CDR2 is YYEKEE (reference sequence). The V end was cut by 0 bases, the J end by 9 bases, with 12 bases between. The CDR3 region has the DNA TGTGCCAGCAGCTTGGGGCAGGCAGGGCGGGAGCTGTTTTTT. It is translated as CASSLGQAGRELFF.

The V and J genes are TRBV5-5 and TRBJ1-1; D might be TRBD1 (5 bases). CDR1 and CDR2 from the germline V gene are SGHKS and YYEKEE (reference sequence). The CDR3 sequence is 15 residues long. The ends were cut back, 4 bases at V and 10 bases at J, with 23 bases in the middle. Written as DNA, the CDR3 is TGTGCCAGCAGCGGCGGGGACGCCGCTTTGTGGGCAGCTTTCTTT. It codes for CASSGGDAALWAAFF.

The V call is TRBV20-1, the J call TRBJ1-2; a weak D match, TRBD1 (5 bases). Germline CDR1 is DFQATT and CDR2 is SNEGSKA (reference sequence). The CDR3 loop spans 11 amino acids. V lost 5 bases and J lost 14, with 18 bases in between. CDR3 in amino acids: CSAPRPEGRTF. The CDR3 region has the DNA TGCAGTGCTCCCAGGCCAGAGGGGAGGACCTTC.

The chain recombines TRBV19 with TRBJ1-6, with 9 bases fitting TRBD1. CDR3 length equals 17 residues. V dropped 5 bases and J dropped 9; count of bases not matched to a gene: 14. Germline V gene sequence: CDR1 LNHDA, CDR2 SQIVND (reference sequence). The CDR3 is CASSALAGQGSSSPLHF. In DNA form, the CDR3 reads TGTGCCAGTAGTGCTCTGGCGGGACAGGGTAGTAGTTCACCCCTCCACTTT.

Here the CDR3 reads CATSRDRFSSYEQYF. DNA for the CDR3: TGTGCCACCAGCAGGGACAGGTTCTCATCCTACGAGCAGTACTTC. The chain joins TRBV15 to TRBJ2-7; TRBD1 agrees at 7 bases. This CDR3 is built from 15 residues. Germline V gene data show CDR1 as LNHNV and CDR2 as YYDKDF (reference sequence). The V segment lost 3 bases and the J segment 1 base; nucleotides outside the gene matches: 6.

V is TRBV29-1 and J is TRBJ2-1; 8 nucleotides line up with TRBD2. Looked up from germline, CDR1 is SQVTM and CDR2 is ANQGSEA. V lost 1 base, J lost 9 bases, and 5 bases stayed unmatched. This CDR3 is built from 13 residues. CDR3 in amino acids: CSVEVGAGGEQFF. As DNA, the CDR3 is TGCAGCGTTGAAGTGGGCGCGGGGGGTGAGCAGTTCTTC.

The chain joins TRBV19 to TRBJ2-3, with 11 bases aligning to TRBD2. The germline V gene has CDR1 LNHDA and CDR2 SQIVND (reference sequence). CDR3 length equals 14 residues. The junction had 4 bases not matched to a gene; V was cut back by 5 bases and J by 6 bases. The CDR3 nucleotides read TGTGCCAGTAGTGCTAGCGGGAGGAGGGATACGCAGTATTTT. Encoded protein: CASSASGRRDTQYF.

The rearrangement joins TRBV5-1 to TRBJ2-7; D is perhaps TRBD2 (5 bases). The CDR3 runs to 15 residues. V dropped 4 bases and J dropped 0 bases, with 14 bases sitting between them. Germline loops: CDR1 SGHRS, CDR2 YFSETQ. The CDR3 loop reads CASSPGVGVSYEQYF. CDR3 nucleotides: TGCGCCAGCAGCCCGGGCGTCGGGGTCTCCTACGAGCAGTACTTC.

This chain joins TRBV7-9 and TRBJ2-7; weak D call: TRBD2 (6 bases). Germline V gives CDR1 SEHNR, CDR2 FQNEAQ (reference sequence). Deletions cut 5 bases from V and 0 bases from J, with 14 bases between. The CDR3 is made up of 15 amino acids. This CDR3 reads CASSPRDSFSYEQYF. The CDR3 nucleotides read TGTGCCAGCAGCCCCCGGGACTCCTTCTCCTACGAGCAGTACTTC.

The CDR3 DNA follows: TGTGCCAGCAGCTTAGGCAGGGGCTCGACGTTCTTC. Translation gives CASSLGRGSTFF. The chain links TRBV7-8 to TRBJ2-1, with a possible D match to TRBD1 (6 bases). The germline gives CDR1 SGHVS, CDR2 FQNEAQ. The CDR3 sequence is 12 residues long. Trimming stripped 1 base from V and 15 bases from J, with 13 bases between.